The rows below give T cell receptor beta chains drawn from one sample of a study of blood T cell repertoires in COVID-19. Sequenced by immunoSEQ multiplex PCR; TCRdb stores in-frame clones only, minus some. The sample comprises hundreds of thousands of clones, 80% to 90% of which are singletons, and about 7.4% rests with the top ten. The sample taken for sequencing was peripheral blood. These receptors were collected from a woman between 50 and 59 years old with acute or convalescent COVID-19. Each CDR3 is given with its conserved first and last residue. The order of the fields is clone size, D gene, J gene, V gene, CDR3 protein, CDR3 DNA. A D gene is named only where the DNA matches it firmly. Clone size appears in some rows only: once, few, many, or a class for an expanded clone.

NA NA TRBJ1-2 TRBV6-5 CASSPWGGNYGYTF TGTGCCAGCAGTCCCTGGGGAGGGAACTATGGCTACACCTTC
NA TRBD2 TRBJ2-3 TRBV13 CASSLGTSGRASGTDTQYF TGTGCCAGCAGCTTAGGGACTAGCGGGAGGGCGTCGGGCACAGATACGCAGTATTTT
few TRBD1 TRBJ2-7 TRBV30 CAWSGRGGLSYEQYF TGTGCCTGGAGTGGACGAGGGGGCTTATCATACGAGCAGTACTTC
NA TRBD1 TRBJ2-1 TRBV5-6 CASSLTGVGEQFF TGTGCCAGCAGCTTGACAGGGGTGGGTGAGCAGTTCTTC
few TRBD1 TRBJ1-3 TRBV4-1 CASSRPGPGTGKSGNTIYF TGCGCCAGCAGCCGCCCTGGCCCCGGGACAGGGAAGTCTGGAAACACCATATATTTT
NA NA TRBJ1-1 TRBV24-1 CATSGTRNTEAFF TGTGCCACCAGTGGGACACGCAACACTGAAGCTTTCTTT
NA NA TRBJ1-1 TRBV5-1 CASSEMNTEAFF TGCGCCAGCAGCGAGATGAACACTGAAGCTTTCTTT
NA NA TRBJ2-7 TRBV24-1 CATSDGDGTYEQYF TGTGCCACCAGTGACGGAGACGGGACCTACGAGCAGTACTTC
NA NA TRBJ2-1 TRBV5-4 CASSPGDSYNEQFF TGTGCCAGCAGCCCTGGGGACTCATACAATGAGCAGTTCTTC
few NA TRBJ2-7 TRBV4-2 CASSETGVAYEQYF TGTGCCAGCAGCGAGACAGGCGTAGCGTACGAGCAGTACTTC
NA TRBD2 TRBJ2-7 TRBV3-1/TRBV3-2 CASSQAKIAGGSYEQYF TGTGCCAGCAGCCAAGCGAAGATAGCGGGAGGGTCCTACGAGCAGTACTTC
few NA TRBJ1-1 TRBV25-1 CASSLGGNTEAFF TGTGCCAGCAGTTTAGGAGGGAACACTGAAGCTTTCTTT
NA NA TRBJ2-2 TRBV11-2 CASSLDVRFVWHPNTGELFF TGTGCCAGCAGCTTAGATGTCCGATTTGTATGGCATCCGAACACCGGGGAGCTGTTTTTT
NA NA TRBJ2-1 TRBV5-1 CASSLTNSEQFF TGCGCCAGCAGCTTAACGAATAGTGAGCAGTTCTTC
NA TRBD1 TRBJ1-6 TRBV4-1 CASSQGGQYNSPLHF TGCGCTAGCAGCCAGGGGGGACAGTATAATTCACCCCTCCACTTT
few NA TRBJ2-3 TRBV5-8 CASSFSFGRREADTQYF TGTGCCAGCAGCTTTTCGTTCGGGCGGCGGGAAGCAGATACGCAGTATTTT
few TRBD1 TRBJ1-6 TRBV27 CASSPGTGFSPLHF TGTGCCAGCAGTCCGGGGACAGGTTTCTCACCCCTCCACTTT
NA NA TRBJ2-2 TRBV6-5 CASKEENTGELFF TGTGCCAGCAAAGAGGAGAACACCGGGGAGCTGTTTTTT
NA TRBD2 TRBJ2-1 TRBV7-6 CASSRGLAGEGNEQFF TGTGCCAGCAGCCGAGGACTAGCGGGAGAGGGGAATGAGCAGTTCTTC
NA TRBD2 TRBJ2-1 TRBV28 CASRPSGRASYNEQFF TGTGCCAGCAGACCTAGCGGGAGGGCCTCCTACAATGAGCAGTTCTTC
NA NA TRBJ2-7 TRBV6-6 CASSSSGKYEQYF NA
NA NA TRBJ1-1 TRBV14 CASSLTAGTEAFF TGTGCCAGCAGCTTAACAGCGGGCACTGAAGCTTTCTTT
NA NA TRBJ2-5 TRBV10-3 CAISSGIQETQYF TGTGCCATCAGTTCCGGGATCCAAGAGACCCAGTACTTC
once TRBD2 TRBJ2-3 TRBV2 CASSEDNGGGDTQYF TGTGCCAGCAGTGAAGACAATGGGGGGGGAGATACGCAGTATTTT
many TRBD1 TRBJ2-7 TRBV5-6 CASSWDRGVDEQYF TGTGCCAGCAGCTGGGACAGGGGAGTGGACGAGCAGTACTTC